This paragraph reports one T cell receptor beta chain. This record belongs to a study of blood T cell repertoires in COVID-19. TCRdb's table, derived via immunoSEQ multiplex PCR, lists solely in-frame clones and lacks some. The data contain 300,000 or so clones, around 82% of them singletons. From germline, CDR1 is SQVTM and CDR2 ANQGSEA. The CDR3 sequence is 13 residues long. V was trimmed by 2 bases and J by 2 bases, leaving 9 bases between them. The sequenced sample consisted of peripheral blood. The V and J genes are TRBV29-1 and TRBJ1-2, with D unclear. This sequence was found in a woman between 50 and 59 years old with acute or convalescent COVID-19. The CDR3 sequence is CSVERSGNYGYTF. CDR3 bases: TGCAGCGTTGAAAGATCCGGGAACTATGGCTACACCTTC.